The clone carrying this T cell receptor (beta chain) was observed once. Its antigen is currently unknown. V was clipped by 4 bases and J by 10 bases, with 11 bases between them. This CDR3 is 12 amino acids long. Germline values: CDR1 LNHDA, CDR2 SQIVND (reference sequence). The data belong to a study of sequential checkpoint blockade in melanoma. The data were produced by immunoSEQ multiplex PCR, yet TCRdb's version contains in-frame clones alone and is incomplete. The repertoire holds about 20,000 clones, with less than 30% as singletons. Study observations and caveats: Tumor T-cell fraction and clonality correlated with PD-L1 and CD8+ counts.

Specified treatment: randomized to nivolumab then ipilimumab (arm A) or the reverse (arm B). The chain couples TRBV19 to TRBJ2-1; D is ambiguous. The sequence was collected from a human donor with melanoma. Sequenced here: tumor tissue (inferred from file names), sampled from a patient given nivolumab and ipilimumab in sequence. The DNA of the CDR3 is TGTGCCAGTAGTAATATGCCTGGAGAGCAGTTCTTC. This sequence encodes CASSNMPGEQFF.